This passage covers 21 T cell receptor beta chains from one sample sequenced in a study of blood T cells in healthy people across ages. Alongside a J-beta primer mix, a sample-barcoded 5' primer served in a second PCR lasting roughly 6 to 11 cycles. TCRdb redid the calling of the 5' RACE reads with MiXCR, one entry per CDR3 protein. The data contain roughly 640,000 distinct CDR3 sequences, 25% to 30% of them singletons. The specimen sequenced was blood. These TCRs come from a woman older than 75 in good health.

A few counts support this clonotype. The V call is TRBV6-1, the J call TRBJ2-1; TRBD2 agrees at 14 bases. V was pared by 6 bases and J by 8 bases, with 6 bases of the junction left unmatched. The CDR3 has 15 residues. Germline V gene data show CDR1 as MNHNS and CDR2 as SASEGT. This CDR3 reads CASSVGTSGGYEQFF. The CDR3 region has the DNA TGTGCCAGCAGCGTTGGGACTAGCGGGGGCTATGAGCAGTTCTTC.

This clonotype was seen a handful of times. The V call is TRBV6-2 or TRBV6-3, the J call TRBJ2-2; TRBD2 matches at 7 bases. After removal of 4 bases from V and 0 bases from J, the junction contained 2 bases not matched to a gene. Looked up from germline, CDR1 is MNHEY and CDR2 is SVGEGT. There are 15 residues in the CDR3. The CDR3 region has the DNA TGTGCCAGCAGTTGGGGGGGGGCGAACACCGGGGAGCTGTTTTTT. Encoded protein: CASSWGGANTGELFF.

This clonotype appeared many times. CDR3 DNA: TGTGCCAGCAGCGGGTCTGGGGGGACGCGAGAGCAGTACTTC. This codes for CASSGSGGTREQYF. The genes are TRBV7-9 and TRBJ2-7, with TRBD2 as a possible D gene (6 bases). This CDR3 spans 14 amino acids. The germline gives CDR1 SEHNR, CDR2 FQNEAQ (reference sequence). Trimming left V 5 bases short and J 7 bases short, with 18 bases between.

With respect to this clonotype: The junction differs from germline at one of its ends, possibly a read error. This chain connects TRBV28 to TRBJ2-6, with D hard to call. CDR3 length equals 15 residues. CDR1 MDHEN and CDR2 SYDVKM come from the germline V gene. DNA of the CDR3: TGTGCCAGCAGTTTCGCGGTCTCTGAGGCCAACGTCCTGACTTTC. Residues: CASSFAVSEANVLTF.

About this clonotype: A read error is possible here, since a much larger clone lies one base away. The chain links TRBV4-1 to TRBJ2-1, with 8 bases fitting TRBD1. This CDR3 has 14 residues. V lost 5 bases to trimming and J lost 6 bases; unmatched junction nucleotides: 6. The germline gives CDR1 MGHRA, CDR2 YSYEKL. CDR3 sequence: CASSLSDRVNEQFF. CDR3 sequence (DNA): TGCGCCAGCAGCTTGTCGGACAGGGTCAATGAGCAGTTCTTC.

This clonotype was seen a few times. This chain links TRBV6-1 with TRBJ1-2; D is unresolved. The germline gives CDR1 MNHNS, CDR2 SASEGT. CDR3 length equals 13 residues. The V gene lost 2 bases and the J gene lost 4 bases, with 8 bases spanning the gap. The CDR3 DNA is TGTGCCAGCAGTGAAAGGTCCCTCTATGGCTACACCTTC. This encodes CASSERSLYGYTF.

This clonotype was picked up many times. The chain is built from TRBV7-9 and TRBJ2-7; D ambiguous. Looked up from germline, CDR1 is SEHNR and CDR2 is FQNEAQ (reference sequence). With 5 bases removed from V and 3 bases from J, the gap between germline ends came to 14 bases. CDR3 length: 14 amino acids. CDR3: CASSPSGLSYEQYF. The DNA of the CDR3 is TGTGCCAGCAGCCCGTCTGGTCTTAGCTACGAGCAGTACTTC.

CDR3 region: CASSLPGGAPLHF. In nucleotides, the CDR3 is TGTGCCAGCAGCCTCCCTGGGGGGGCACCCCTCCACTTT. The rearrangement joins TRBV7-3 to TRBJ1-6; possible D gene TRBD1, 5 bases. The CDR3 consists of 13 residues. Per germline, CDR1 SGHTA and CDR2 FQGTGA. V lost 5 bases and J lost 11, with 13 bases in between.

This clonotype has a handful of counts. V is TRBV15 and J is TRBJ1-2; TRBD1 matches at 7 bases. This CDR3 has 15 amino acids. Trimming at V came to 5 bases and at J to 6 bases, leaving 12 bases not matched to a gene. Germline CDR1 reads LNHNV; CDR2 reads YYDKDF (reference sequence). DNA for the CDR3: TGTGCCACCAGCCAAAGGGACAGAGCTGGTCATGGCTACACCTTC. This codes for CATSQRDRAGHGYTF.

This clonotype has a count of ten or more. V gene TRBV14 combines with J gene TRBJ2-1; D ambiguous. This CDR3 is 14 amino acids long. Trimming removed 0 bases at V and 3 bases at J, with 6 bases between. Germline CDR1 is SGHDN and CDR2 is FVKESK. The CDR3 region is CASSQELDYNEQFF. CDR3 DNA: TGTGCCAGCAGCCAAGAACTGGACTACAATGAGCAGTTCTTC.

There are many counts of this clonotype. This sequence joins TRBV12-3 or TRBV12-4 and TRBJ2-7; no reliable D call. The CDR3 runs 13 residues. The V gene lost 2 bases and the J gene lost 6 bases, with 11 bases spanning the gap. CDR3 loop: CASSLSTSSEQYF. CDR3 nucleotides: TGTGCCAGCAGTTTAAGCACGAGTTCCGAGCAGTACTTC.

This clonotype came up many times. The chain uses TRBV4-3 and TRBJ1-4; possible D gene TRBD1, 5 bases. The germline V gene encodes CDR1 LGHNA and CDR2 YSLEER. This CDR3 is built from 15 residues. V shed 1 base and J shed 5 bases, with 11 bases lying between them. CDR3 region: CASSQAGGANEKLFF. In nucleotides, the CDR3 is TGCGCCAGCAGCCAAGCGGGAGGGGCAAATGAAAAACTGTTTTTT.

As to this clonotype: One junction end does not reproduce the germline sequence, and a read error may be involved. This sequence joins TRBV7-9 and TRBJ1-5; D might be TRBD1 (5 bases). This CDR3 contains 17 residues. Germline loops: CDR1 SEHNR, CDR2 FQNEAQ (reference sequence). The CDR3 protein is CASSLDAGRGGNPPQHF. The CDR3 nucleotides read TGTGCCAGCAGCTTAGACGCTGGGAGGGGTGGCAATCCGCCCCAGCATTTT.

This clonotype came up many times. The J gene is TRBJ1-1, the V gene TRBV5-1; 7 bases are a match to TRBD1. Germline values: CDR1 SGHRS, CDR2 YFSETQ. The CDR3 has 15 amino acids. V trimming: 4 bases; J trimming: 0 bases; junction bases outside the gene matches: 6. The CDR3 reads CASSTDRAMNTEAFF. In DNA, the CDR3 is TGCGCCAGCAGCACAGACAGGGCCATGAACACTGAAGCTTTCTTT.

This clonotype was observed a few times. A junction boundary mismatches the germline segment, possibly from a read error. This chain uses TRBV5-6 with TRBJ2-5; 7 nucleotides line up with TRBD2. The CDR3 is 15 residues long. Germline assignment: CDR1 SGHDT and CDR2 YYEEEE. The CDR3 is CAGSWDDWGGETQYF. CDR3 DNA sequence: TGTGCCGGCAGCTGGGATGATTGGGGGGGAGAGACCCAGTACTTC.

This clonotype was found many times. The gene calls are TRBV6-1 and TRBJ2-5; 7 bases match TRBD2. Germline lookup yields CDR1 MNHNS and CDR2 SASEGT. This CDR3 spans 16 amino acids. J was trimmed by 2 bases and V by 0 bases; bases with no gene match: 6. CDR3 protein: CASSEAAGPRQETQYF. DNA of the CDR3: TGTGCCAGCAGTGAAGCAGCGGGACCGAGGCAAGAGACCCAGTACTTC.

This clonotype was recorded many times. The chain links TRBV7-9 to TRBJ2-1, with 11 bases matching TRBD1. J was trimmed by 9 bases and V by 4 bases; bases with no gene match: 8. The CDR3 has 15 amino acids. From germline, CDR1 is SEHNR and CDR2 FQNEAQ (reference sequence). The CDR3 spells CASSSRDRGRGEQFF. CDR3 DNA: TGTGCCAGCAGCTCCCGGGACAGGGGGAGAGGTGAGCAGTTCTTC.

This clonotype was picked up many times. The CDR3 reads CASSSVGQETQYF. CDR3 DNA: TGTGCCAGCTCATCCGTCGGGCAAGAGACCCAGTACTTC. The gene calls are TRBV28 and TRBJ2-5; D uncertain. Trimming left V 8 bases short and J 2 bases short, with 12 bases between. Germline CDR1 and CDR2: MDHEN and SYDVKM. The CDR3 extends over 13 amino acids.

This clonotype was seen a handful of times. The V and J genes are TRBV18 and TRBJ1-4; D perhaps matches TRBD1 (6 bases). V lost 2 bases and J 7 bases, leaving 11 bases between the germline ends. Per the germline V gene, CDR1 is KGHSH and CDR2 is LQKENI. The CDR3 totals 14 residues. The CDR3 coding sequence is TGTGCCAGCTCACCAATGCGAGGGGGTGAAAAACTGTTTTTT. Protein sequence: CASSPMRGGEKLFF.

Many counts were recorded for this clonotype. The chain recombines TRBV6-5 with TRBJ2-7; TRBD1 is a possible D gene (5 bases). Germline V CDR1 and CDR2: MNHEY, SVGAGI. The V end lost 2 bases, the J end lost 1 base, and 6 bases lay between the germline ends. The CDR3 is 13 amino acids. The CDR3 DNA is TGTGCCAGCAGTTACAGGGGTTCCTACGAGCAGTACTTC. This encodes CASSYRGSYEQYF.

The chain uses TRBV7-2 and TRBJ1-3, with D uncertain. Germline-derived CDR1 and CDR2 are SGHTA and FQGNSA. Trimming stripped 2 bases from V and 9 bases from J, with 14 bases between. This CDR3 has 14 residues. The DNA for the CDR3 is TGTGCCAGCAGCTTATCGGCCCACCACCTCACCATATATTTT. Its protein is CASSLSAHHLTIYF.